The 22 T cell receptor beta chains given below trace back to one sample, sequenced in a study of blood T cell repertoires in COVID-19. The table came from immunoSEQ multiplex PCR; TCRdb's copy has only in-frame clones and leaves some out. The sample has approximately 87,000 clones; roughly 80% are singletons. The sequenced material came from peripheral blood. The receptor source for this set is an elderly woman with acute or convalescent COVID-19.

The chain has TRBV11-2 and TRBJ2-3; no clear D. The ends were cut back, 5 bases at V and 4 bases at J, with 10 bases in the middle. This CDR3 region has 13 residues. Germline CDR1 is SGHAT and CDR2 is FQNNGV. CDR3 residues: CASSPWSADTQYF. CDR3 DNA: TGTGCCAGCAGCCCTTGGAGCGCAGATACGCAGTATTTT. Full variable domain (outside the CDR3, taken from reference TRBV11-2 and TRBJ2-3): EAGVAQSPRYKIIEKRQSVAFWCNPISGHATLYWYQQILGQGPKLLIQFQNNGVVDDSQLPKDRFSAERLKGVDSTLKIQPAKLEDSAVYLCASSPWSADTQYFGPGTRLTVL.

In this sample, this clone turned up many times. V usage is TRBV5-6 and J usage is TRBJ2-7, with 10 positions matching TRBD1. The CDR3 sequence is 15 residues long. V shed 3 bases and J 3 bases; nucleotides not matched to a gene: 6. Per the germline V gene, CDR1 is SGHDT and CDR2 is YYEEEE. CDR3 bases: TGTGCCAGCAGCTCATCCGGGACAGGGGACTACGAGCAGTACTTC. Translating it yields CASSSSGTGDYEQYF.

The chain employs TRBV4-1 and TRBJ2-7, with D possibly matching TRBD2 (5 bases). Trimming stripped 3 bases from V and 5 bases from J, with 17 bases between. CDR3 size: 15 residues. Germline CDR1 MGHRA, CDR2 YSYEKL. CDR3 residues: CASSQNSQGGNEQYF. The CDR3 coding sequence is TGCGCCAGCAGCCAGAACTCACAAGGAGGAAACGAGCAGTACTTC.

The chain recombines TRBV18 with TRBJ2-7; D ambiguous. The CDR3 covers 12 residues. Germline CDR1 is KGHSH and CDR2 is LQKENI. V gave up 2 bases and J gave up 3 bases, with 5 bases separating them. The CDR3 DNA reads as TGTGCCAGCTCACCAACGGGCTACGAGCAGTACTTC. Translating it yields CASSPTGYEQYF.

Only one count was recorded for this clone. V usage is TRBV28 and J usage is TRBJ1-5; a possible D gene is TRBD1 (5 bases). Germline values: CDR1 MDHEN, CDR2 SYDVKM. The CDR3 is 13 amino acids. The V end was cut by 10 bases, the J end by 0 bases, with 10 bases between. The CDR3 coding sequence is TGTGCCATGCAGGGTGATAGCAATCAGCCCCAGCATTTT. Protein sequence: CAMQGDSNQPQHF.

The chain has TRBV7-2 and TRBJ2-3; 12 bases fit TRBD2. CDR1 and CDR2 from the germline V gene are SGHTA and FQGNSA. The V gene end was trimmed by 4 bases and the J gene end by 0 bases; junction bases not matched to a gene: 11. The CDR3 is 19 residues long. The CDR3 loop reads CASSSRPRTSGVSTDTQYF. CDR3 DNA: TGTGCCAGCAGCTCCCGGCCCCGGACTAGCGGGGTGAGCACAGATACGCAGTATTTT.

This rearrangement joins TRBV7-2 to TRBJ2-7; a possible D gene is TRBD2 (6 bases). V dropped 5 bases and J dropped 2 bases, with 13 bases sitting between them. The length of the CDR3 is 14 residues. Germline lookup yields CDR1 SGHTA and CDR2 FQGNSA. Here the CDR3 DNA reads TGTGCCAGCAGCCCTATGGAGGGGCCCTACGAGCAGTACTTC. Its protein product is CASSPMEGPYEQYF.

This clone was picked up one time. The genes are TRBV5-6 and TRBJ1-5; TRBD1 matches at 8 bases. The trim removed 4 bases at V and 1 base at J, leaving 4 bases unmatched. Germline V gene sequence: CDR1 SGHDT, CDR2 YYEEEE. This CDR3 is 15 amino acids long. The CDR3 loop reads CASSDRGRSNQPQHF. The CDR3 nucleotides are TGTGCCAGCAGCGACAGGGGTAGGAGCAATCAGCCCCAGCATTTT.

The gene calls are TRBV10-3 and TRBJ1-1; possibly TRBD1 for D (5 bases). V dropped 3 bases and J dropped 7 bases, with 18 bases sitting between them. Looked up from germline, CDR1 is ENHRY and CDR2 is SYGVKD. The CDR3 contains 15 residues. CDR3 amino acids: CAISDAGRGWDEAFF. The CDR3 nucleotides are TGTGCCATCAGTGATGCGGGAAGGGGTTGGGATGAAGCTTTCTTT.

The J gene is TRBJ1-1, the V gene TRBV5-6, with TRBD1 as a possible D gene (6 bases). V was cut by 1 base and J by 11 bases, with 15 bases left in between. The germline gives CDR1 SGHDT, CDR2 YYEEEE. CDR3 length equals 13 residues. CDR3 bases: TGTGCCAGCAGCTTGCCTGGAGACAGGAGGGCTTTCTTT. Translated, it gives CASSLPGDRRAFF.

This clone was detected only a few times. The CDR3 region has the DNA TGTGCCAGCTCAGAGGGGACAGGTCAGAGCACTGAAGCTTTCTTT. As protein: CASSEGTGQSTEAFF. This chain connects TRBV18 to TRBJ1-1; 8 positions match TRBD1. The V gene end was trimmed by 5 bases and the J gene end by 4 bases; junction bases not matched to a gene: 9. The germline V gene encodes CDR1 KGHSH and CDR2 LQKENI. The length of the CDR3 is 15 residues. Based on the CDR3 plus reference TRBV18 and TRBJ1-1, the full variable domain is NAGVMQNPRHLVRRRGQEARLRCSPMKGHSHVYWYRQLPEEGLKFMVYLQKENIIDESGMPKERFSAEFPKEGPSILRIQQVVRGDSAAYFCASSEGTGQSTEAFFGQGTRLTVV.

DNA for the CDR3: TGTGCCAGCAGTGCGAACCCCCCGCAGGTGAGCTCCTACGAGCAGTACTTC. This codes for CASSANPPQVSSYEQYF. The rearrangement uses TRBV6-1 and TRBJ2-7, with D unresolved. The CDR3 consists of 17 residues. CDR1 and CDR2 from the germline V gene are MNHNS and SASEGT. V gave up 4 bases and J gave up 0 bases, with 19 bases separating them.

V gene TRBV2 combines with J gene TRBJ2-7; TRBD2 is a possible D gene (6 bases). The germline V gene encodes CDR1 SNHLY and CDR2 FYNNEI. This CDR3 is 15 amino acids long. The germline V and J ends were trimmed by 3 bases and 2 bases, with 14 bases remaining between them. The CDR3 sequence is CASSEAGQTPYEQYF. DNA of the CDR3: TGTGCCAGCAGTGAGGCGGGGCAGACCCCCTACGAGCAGTACTTC.

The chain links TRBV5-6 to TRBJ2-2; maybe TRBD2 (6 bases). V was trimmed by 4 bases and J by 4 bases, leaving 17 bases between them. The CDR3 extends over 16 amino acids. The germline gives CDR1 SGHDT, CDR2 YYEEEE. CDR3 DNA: TGTGCCAGCAGCCCCTGGGGATCGCGGGGCACCGGGGAGCTGTTTTTT. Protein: CASSPWGSRGTGELFF. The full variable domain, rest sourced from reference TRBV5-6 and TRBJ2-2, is DAGVTQSPTHLIKTRGQQVTLRCSPKSGHDTVSWYQQALGQGPQFIFQYYEEEERQRGNFPDRFSGHQFPNYSSELNVNALLLGDSALYLCASSPWGSRGTGELFFGEGSRLTVL.

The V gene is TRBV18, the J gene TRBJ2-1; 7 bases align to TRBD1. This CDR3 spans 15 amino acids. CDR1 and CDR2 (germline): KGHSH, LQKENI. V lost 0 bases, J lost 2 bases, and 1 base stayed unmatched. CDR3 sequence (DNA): TGTGCCAGCTCACCACCTACAGGGGCCTACAATGAGCAGTTCTTC. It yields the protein CASSPPTGAYNEQFF.

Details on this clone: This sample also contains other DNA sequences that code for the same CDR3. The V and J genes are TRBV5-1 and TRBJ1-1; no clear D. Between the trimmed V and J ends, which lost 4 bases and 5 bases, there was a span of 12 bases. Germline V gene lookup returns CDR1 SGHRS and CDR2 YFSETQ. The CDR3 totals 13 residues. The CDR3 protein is CASSLDGGTEAFF. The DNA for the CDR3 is TGCGCCAGCAGCCTGGATGGAGGGACTGAAGCTTTCTTT. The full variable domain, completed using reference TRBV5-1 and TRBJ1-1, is KAGVTQTPRYLIKTRGQQVTLSCSPISGHRSVSWYQQTPGQGLQFLFEYFSETQRNKGNFPGRFSGRQFSNSRSEMNVSTLELGDSALYLCASSLDGGTEAFFGQGTRLTVV.

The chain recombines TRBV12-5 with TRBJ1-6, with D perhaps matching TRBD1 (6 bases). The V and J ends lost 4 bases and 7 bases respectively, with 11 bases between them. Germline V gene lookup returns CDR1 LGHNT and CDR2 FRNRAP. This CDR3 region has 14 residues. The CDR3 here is CASGYLTGNSPLHF. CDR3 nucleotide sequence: TGTGCTAGTGGTTACTTGACAGGCAATTCACCCCTCCACTTT.

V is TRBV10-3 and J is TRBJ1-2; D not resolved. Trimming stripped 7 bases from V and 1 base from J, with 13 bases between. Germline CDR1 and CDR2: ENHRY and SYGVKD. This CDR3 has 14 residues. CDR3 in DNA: TGTGCCATCACGGCGGGCCTCTTTAACTATGGCTACACCTTC. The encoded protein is CAITAGLFNYGYTF.

The CDR3 coding sequence is TGCGCCAGCAGCTCCGGGGAGGGCTATGGCTACACCTTC. Translation: CASSSGEGYGYTF. The chain recombines TRBV4-1 with TRBJ1-2; D not certain. Germline CDR1 reads MGHRA; CDR2 reads YSYEKL. The length of the CDR3 is 13 residues. V shed 5 bases and J shed 4 bases, with 11 bases lying between them.

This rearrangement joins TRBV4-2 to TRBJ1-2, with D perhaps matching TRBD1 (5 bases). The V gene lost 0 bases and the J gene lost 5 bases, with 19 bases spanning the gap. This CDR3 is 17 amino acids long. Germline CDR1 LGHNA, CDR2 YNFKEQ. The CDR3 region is CASSQETRQPAGYGYTF. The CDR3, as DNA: TGTGCCAGCAGCCAAGAAACCAGACAGCCCGCGGGGTATGGCTACACCTTC.

The CDR3 DNA follows: TGTGCCATCAGTGAGACAGGGAATTCACCCCTCCACTTT. Amino acid sequence: CAISETGNSPLHF. The V and J genes are TRBV10-3 and TRBJ1-6; TRBD1 is a possible D gene (6 bases). The CDR3 spans 13 residues. CDR1 and CDR2 from the germline V gene are ENHRY and SYGVKD. V was pared by 2 bases and J by 7 bases, with 6 bases between.

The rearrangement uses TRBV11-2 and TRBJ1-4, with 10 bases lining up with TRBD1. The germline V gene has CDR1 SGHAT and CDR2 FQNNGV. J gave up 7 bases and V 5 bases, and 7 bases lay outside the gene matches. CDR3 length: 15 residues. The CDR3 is CASSRRDRGLEKLFF. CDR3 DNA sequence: TGTGCCAGCAGCCGACGGGACAGGGGTCTTGAAAAACTGTTTTTT.